This T cell receptor (beta chain) originates from a study of identical twins. There were only healthy Caucasians among the donors. Whole-study results and caveats: With abundant cord blood beta clonotypes, insertions were fewer; memory repertoires showed no such pattern.

The V gene's germline CDR1 is SGHTA and CDR2 FQGNSA. V was shortened by 3 bases and J by 0 bases, with 10 bases between the two germline ends. There are 15 residues in the CDR3. There are a few counts of this clonotype. Its antigen is not identified. Unique molecular identifiers were present on cDNA, and template switching added a universal primer site. TCRdb recomputed calls from the 5' RACE reads with MiXCR, one row per CDR3 protein. Of some 1,700,000 distinct CDR3 sequences in the sample, less than 40% are singletons; the top ten hold about 0.25%. This chain connects TRBV7-2 to TRBJ2-3, with TRBD2 as a possible D gene (5 bases). Sequencing used cord blood. The sequence was obtained from a newborn girl in good health. CDR3 nucleotides: TGTGCCAGCAGCTTGGACGGGGTCAGCACAGATACGCAGTATTTT. It is translated as CASSLDGVSTDTQYF. Based on the CDR3 plus reference TRBV7-2 and TRBJ2-3, the full variable domain is GAGVSQSPSNKVTEKGKDVELRCDPISGHTALYWYRQSLGQGLEFLIYFQGNSAPDKSGLPSDRFSAERTGGSVSTLTIQRTQQEDSAVYLCASSLDGVSTDTQYFGPGTRLTVL.